The 30 T cell receptor beta chains listed next were all sequenced from one sample in a study of regulatory T cells in long-lasting Graves disease. Regarding time point: newly diagnosed GD, antithyroid drugs for less than 3 months. The TCR library used RNA extracted from PBMCs. HTBI primers from iRepertoire and Arm-PCR of CDR3 regions yielded the TCR beta libraries. TCRdb itself ran the multiplex PCR reads through MiXCR, one entry per CDR3 protein. In the table there are 410,000 or so distinct CDR3 sequences, under 15% of which are singletons. A further study also used this sample, focusing on T cells in Graves' hyperthyroidism and ophthalmopathy.

The sample in question was peripheral blood mononuclear cells (PBMCs), obtained at new diagnosis, from a patient treated with antithyroid drugs. These receptors all come from a woman aged 30 to 39 with Graves disease.

This clonotype was observed at least ten times. The V gene is TRBV30, the J gene TRBJ1-1; D is undetermined. The CDR3 loop spans 14 amino acids. The V and J ends lost 2 bases and 1 base respectively, with 11 bases between them. The germline V gene encodes CDR1 GTSNPN and CDR2 SVGIG (reference sequence). The CDR3, as DNA: TGTGCCTGGAGTTCGGCCACTGCGAACACTGAAGCTTTCTTT. It codes for CAWSSATANTEAFF.

The chain recombines TRBV19 with TRBJ1-5; D gene ambiguous. Germline V gives CDR1 LNHDA, CDR2 SQIVND (reference sequence). Trimming cost V 9 bases and J 0 bases, with 18 bases left between them. The CDR3 covers 16 residues. The CDR3 region is CASRPWGANSNQPQHF. In DNA form, the CDR3 reads TGTGCCAGCCGTCCTTGGGGAGCTAATAGCAATCAGCCCCAGCATTTT.

This clonotype came up a few times. V is TRBV30 and J is TRBJ2-7; TRBD2 aligns across 8 bases. After removal of 2 bases from V and 2 bases from J, the junction contained 14 bases not matched to a gene. This CDR3 is 17 amino acids long. In germline, CDR1 is GTSNPN, CDR2 SVGIG (reference sequence). The CDR3 reads CAWSFKSGTRNPYEQYF. The CDR3 nucleotides are TGTGCCTGGAGTTTCAAATCCGGGACTAGAAATCCCTACGAGCAGTACTTC.

This clonotype came up many times. The chain combines TRBV5-1 with TRBJ2-3, with D hard to call. Looked up from germline, CDR1 is SGHRS and CDR2 is YFSETQ. The V gene lost 4 bases and the J gene lost 4 bases, with 10 bases spanning the gap. CDR3 length equals 13 residues. The CDR3 DNA reads TGCGCCAGCAGCCCTGAAGTTCCAGATACGCAGTATTTT. Its translation: CASSPEVPDTQYF.

In regard to this clonotype: The junction shows a germline mismatch at one end, possibly a read error. The chain uses TRBV29-1 and TRBJ2-3, with 7 bases that match TRBD2. CDR1 and CDR2 from the germline V gene are SQVTM and ANQGSEA. The CDR3 sequence is 21 residues long. CDR3 sequence (DNA): TGCAGCGTTCGGGGGGAGGTCATAACGGGTTCAGGAAGTCGTAGCACAGATGCGCAGTATTTT. This translates into CSVRGEVITGSGSRSTDAQYF.

There are a few counts of this clonotype. The chain recombines TRBV28 with TRBJ1-4; D gene unclear. V was pared by 3 bases and J by 8 bases, with 16 bases between. The CDR3 totals 15 residues. Germline CDR1 and CDR2: MDHEN and SYDVKM. The CDR3 DNA is TGTGCCAGCAGTTTCCGGCAGCAAGGAAAGGAAAAACTGTTTTTT. This translates into CASSFRQQGKEKLFF.

Concerning this clonotype: A much bigger clone sits one base away, suggesting this may be a read error. The chain joins TRBV13 to TRBJ2-2, with a tentative D call TRBD2 (6 bases). The germline V gene encodes CDR1 PRHDT and CDR2 FYEKMQ (reference sequence). The CDR3 extends over 16 amino acids. Trimming took off 3 bases at V and 3 bases at J, with 14 bases between the two ends. CDR3 in DNA: TGTGCCAGCAGCTTCGGCCGGAGGGTGCACACCGGGGAGCTGTTTTTT. Translating it yields CASSFGRRVHTGELFF. Filled out from reference TRBV13 and TRBJ2-2, the complete variable domain reads AAGVIQSPRHLIKEKRETATLKCYPIPRHDTVYWYQQGPGQDPQFLISFYEKMQSDKGSIPDRFSAQQFSDYHSELNMSSLELGDSALYFCASSFGRRVHTGELFFGEGSRLTVL.

This clonotype was found a few times. The rearrangement uses TRBV10-3 and TRBJ2-3, with 10 positions matching TRBD1. The trim removed 3 bases at V and 6 bases at J, leaving 15 bases unmatched. In germline, CDR1 is ENHRY, CDR2 SYGVKD. The CDR3 is made up of 18 amino acids. The CDR3 region is CAISDARGQGVMRDTQYF. DNA for the CDR3: TGTGCCATCAGTGACGCCCGAGGACAGGGGGTCATGAGGGATACGCAGTATTTT.

The chain recombines TRBV7-9 with TRBJ2-4, with D perhaps matching TRBD1 (6 bases). The J call may be incorrect, as the DNA end agrees better with TRBJ2-7. The CDR3 sequence is 13 residues long. Per the germline V gene, CDR1 is SEHNR and CDR2 is FQNEAQ (reference sequence). This chain's CDR3 is CASRKSGAYEQYF. CDR3 in DNA: TGTGCCAGCAGGAAGTCAGGGGCGTACGAGCAGTACTTC.

This clonotype was recorded a few times. The chain is built from TRBV6-1 and TRBJ2-3, with TRBD2 identical over 10 bases. V lost 6 bases to trimming and J lost 2 bases; unmatched junction nucleotides: 8. The CDR3 loop spans 16 amino acids. Germline-derived CDR1 and CDR2 are MNHNS and SASEGT. CDR3 in amino acids: CASSRRTSGLTDTQYF. The CDR3 nucleotides are TGTGCCAGCAGCAGAAGGACTAGCGGACTCACAGATACGCAGTATTTT.

The sample holds many counts of this clonotype. The rearrangement joins TRBV20-1 to TRBJ2-1; D remains ambiguous. From germline, CDR1 is DFQATT and CDR2 SNEGSKA (reference sequence). Deletions cut 3 bases from V and 5 bases from J, with 8 bases between. The CDR3 runs 12 residues. CDR3 DNA sequence: TGCAGTGCTAGGAACCATCACAATGAGCAGTTCTTC. This encodes CSARNHHNEQFF.

Ten or more counts support this clonotype. This chain connects TRBV29-1 to TRBJ2-3, with 9 bases lining up with TRBD2. The trim removed 4 bases at V and 1 base at J, leaving 6 bases unmatched. The CDR3 extends over 15 amino acids. CDR1 SQVTM and CDR2 ANQGSEA come from the germline V gene. The CDR3 region is CSVGNLAGGTDTQYF. The CDR3 DNA reads TGCAGCGTTGGAAACTTAGCGGGAGGCACAGATACGCAGTATTTT.

This clonotype has at least ten counts. The chain links TRBV12-3 or TRBV12-4 to TRBJ1-5; TRBD1 matches at 7 bases. This CDR3 has 15 amino acids. V dropped 6 bases and J dropped 0; count of bases not matched to a gene: 5. CDR3 loop: CASRTQGSSNQPQHF. The CDR3 DNA follows: TGTGCCAGCAGAACACAGGGGTCTAGCAATCAGCCCCAGCATTTT.

This clonotype was detected a few times. This chain connects TRBV19 to TRBJ2-1; D is perhaps TRBD2 (5 bases). The V end was cut by 3 bases, the J end by 8 bases, with 23 bases between. Germline V lookup: CDR1 LNHDA, CDR2 SQIVND (reference sequence). This CDR3 is 17 amino acids long. The CDR3 DNA reads as TGTGCCAGTAGTATCCTAGCCGAACATCTAGGCAGTGATGAGCAGTTCTTC. Residues: CASSILAEHLGSDEQFF.

This clonotype was seen many times. V gene TRBV27 combines with J gene TRBJ2-3; D perhaps matches TRBD2 (6 bases). The J call could be wrong; TRBJ2-7 is a better fit for the DNA end. This CDR3 spans 12 amino acids. Germline V gene data show CDR1 as MNHEY and CDR2 as SMNVEV (reference sequence). DNA of the CDR3: TGTGCCAGCAGTTTGGGCGGGATCGAGCAGTACTTC. Protein: CASSLGGIEQYF.

This chain connects TRBV7-8 to TRBJ2-1, with 7 bases matching TRBD2. CDR1 and CDR2 from the germline V gene are SGHVS and FQNEAQ. Germline trimming cut 5 bases from V and 2 bases from J; bases unmatched to any gene: 15. This CDR3 contains 18 residues. As DNA, the CDR3 is TGTGCCAGCAGCCGACCCGTTTCGGGACTACCAACCTACAATGAGCAGTTCTTC. Its protein is CASSRPVSGLPTYNEQFF.

This chain connects TRBV19 to TRBJ1-5; the D is unclear. The CDR3 covers 14 residues. Germline assignment: CDR1 LNHDA and CDR2 SQIVND (reference sequence). Trimming cost V 10 bases and J 2 bases, with 15 bases left between them. The CDR3 spells CATRLGGGNQPQHF. In DNA, the CDR3 is TGTGCCACCAGACTTGGCGGCGGCAATCAGCCCCAGCATTTT.

This clonotype has a handful of counts. V is TRBV4-1 and J is TRBJ2-7, with TRBD1 identical over 7 bases. The J segment lost 9 bases and the V segment lost 5 bases, leaving 13 bases of the junction unmatched. Per the germline V gene, CDR1 is MGHRA and CDR2 is YSYEKL. The CDR3 runs to 14 residues. The chain's CDR3 is CASSSGQDLGGQYF. In DNA, the CDR3 is TGCGCCAGCAGCTCAGGACAGGACCTGGGTGGGCAGTACTTC.

This clonotype was seen repeatedly, ten times or more. The genes are TRBV7-2 and TRBJ1-4, with D hard to call. V lost 4 bases and J 8 bases, leaving 23 bases between the germline ends. CDR3 length equals 17 residues. Per the germline V gene, CDR1 is SGHTA and CDR2 is FQGNSA. CDR3 region: CASSSSPVGSSAEKLFF. The CDR3 nucleotides read TGTGCCAGCAGCTCCTCCCCTGTAGGGTCCAGCGCGGAAAAACTGTTTTTT. Together with reference TRBV7-2 and TRBJ1-4, the CDR3 gives the full variable domain: GAGVSQSPSNKVTEKGKDVELRCDPISGHTALYWYRQSLGQGLEFLIYFQGNSAPDKSGLPSDRFSAERTGGSVSTLTIQRTQQEDSAVYLCASSSSPVGSSAEKLFFGSGTQLSVL.

To note about this clonotype: A much larger clone differs from this one at a single base, so this may be a read error. V gene TRBV30 combines with J gene TRBJ2-7; TRBD2 might be the D (5 bases). The CDR3 is 13 amino acids. Germline CDR1 and CDR2: GTSNPN and SVGIG (reference sequence). Trimming took 4 bases from V and 4 from J, leaving 14 bases between them. The chain's CDR3 is CAWKGLASYEQYF. The DNA of the CDR3 is TGTGCCTGGAAGGGTCTAGCCTCATACGAGCAGTACTTC.

This rearrangement joins TRBV10-3 to TRBJ1-2; D perhaps matches TRBD1 (5 bases). Trimming removed 10 bases at V and 7 bases at J, with 13 bases between. Germline-derived CDR1 and CDR2 are ENHRY and SYGVKD. This CDR3 contains 11 residues. The CDR3 nucleotides are TGTGCCACCCAGGGTGCCATTGGCTACACCTTC. This translates into CATQGAIGYTF.

J is TRBJ1-2 and V is TRBV6-2 or TRBV6-3, with D maybe TRBD1 (5 bases). The CDR3 spans 13 residues. Germline CDR1 and CDR2: MNHEY and SVGEGT. Trimming shortened V by 5 bases and J by 8 bases, and 15 bases separated the two germline ends. CDR3 protein: CASSERGRWGYTF. As DNA, the CDR3 is TGTGCCAGCAGTGAACGGGGGAGATGGGGCTACACCTTC.

This clonotype showed up many times. The rearrangement joins TRBV11-2 to TRBJ2-5; maybe TRBD1 (6 bases). V lost 5 bases to trimming and J lost 5 bases, with 12 bases between them. From germline, CDR1 is SGHAT and CDR2 FQNNGV. The CDR3 is 13 residues long. The CDR3 loop reads CASSPDRTETQYF. The CDR3 nucleotides are TGTGCCAGCAGCCCAGACAGGACCGAGACCCAGTACTTC.

This clonotype was counted between two and nine times. The chain couples TRBV20-1 to TRBJ2-1, with TRBD2 matching over 13 bases. The CDR3 is made up of 15 amino acids. V dropped 0 bases and J dropped 7; count of bases not matched to a gene: 3. CDR1 is DFQATT and CDR2 is SNEGSKA in the germline V gene (reference sequence). This CDR3 is CSARDRTSGRNEQFF. The CDR3 DNA follows: TGCAGTGCTAGAGATCGGACTAGCGGGAGAAATGAGCAGTTCTTC.

This clonotype was observed a few times. The chain is built from TRBV7-9 and TRBJ2-1; 15 nucleotides align to TRBD2. V gave up 4 bases and J gave up 2 bases; unmatched junction bases: 9. This CDR3 is 19 amino acids long. The V gene's germline CDR1 is SEHNR and CDR2 FQNEAQ (reference sequence). The CDR3 DNA reads TGTGCCAGCAGCTACTCTGGGACTAGCGGGAGGTATGCCTACAATGAGCAGTTCTTC. This codes for CASSYSGTSGRYAYNEQFF. The entire variable domain, with the rest obtained from reference TRBV7-9 and TRBJ2-1, is as follows: DTGVSQNPRHKITKRGQNVTFRCDPISEHNRLYWYRQTLGQGPEFLTYFQNEAQLEKSRLLSDRFSAERPKGSFSTLEIQRTEQGDSAMYLCASSYSGTSGRYAYNEQFFGPGTRLTVL.

This clonotype was seen at least ten times. The chain couples TRBV2 to TRBJ1-5, with D tentatively TRBD1 (6 bases). Between the trimmed V and J ends, which lost 3 bases and 1 base, there was a span of 13 bases. The V gene's germline CDR1 is SNHLY and CDR2 FYNNEI. This CDR3 region has 16 residues. Here the CDR3 reads CASSETQDSSNQPQHF. CDR3 nucleotide sequence: TGTGCCAGCAGTGAGACTCAGGACAGCAGCAATCAGCCCCAGCATTTT.

The chain recombines TRBV6-2 or TRBV6-3 with TRBJ1-3; D unclear. Trimming removed 2 bases at V and 5 bases at J, with 7 bases between. Germline CDR1 MNHEY, CDR2 SVGEGT. The CDR3 covers 13 residues. This CDR3 reads CASSYGLRNTIYF. For the CDR3, the DNA is TGTGCCAGCAGTTACGGCTTACGAAACACCATATATTTT.

This chain links TRBV4-1 with TRBJ1-4; TRBD1 matches at 9 bases. CDR3 size: 15 residues. CDR1 and CDR2 from the germline V gene are MGHRA and YSYEKL. V shed 4 bases, J shed 8 bases, and the junction held 8 bases outside the gene matches. The CDR3 DNA follows: TGCGCCAGCAGCCCCACGGGACAGGGAAGAGAAAAACTGTTTTTT. Amino acids: CASSPTGQGREKLFF.

At least ten counts were recorded for this clonotype. CDR3 nucleotides: TGTGCCAGCAGTACTCAGACAGTTTTCTATGGCTACACCTTC. Its protein product is CASSTQTVFYGYTF. J is TRBJ1-2 and V is TRBV12-3 or TRBV12-4; D is possibly TRBD1 (5 bases). The CDR3 extends over 14 amino acids. Trimming took 5 bases from V and 4 from J, leaving 14 bases between them.

This clonotype was seen ten or more times. The V gene is TRBV18, the J gene TRBJ2-7, with a possible D match to TRBD1 (6 bases). Germline V CDR1 and CDR2: KGHSH, LQKENI. With 6 bases removed from V and 6 bases from J, the gap between germline ends came to 18 bases. The CDR3 is 14 amino acids. Written as DNA, the CDR3 is TGTGCCAGCTCTCGGACACTGGACAGCTTCGAGCAGTACTTC. Translating it yields CASSRTLDSFEQYF.